A selection of T cell receptor beta chains follows, all from one sample in a study of radiation and T cells in renal cell carcinoma. Using immunoSEQ multiplex PCR, the repertoire was profiled, and TCRdb retains in-frame clones only, with some absent. The data show roughly 130,000 clones, more than 70% seen once. The sample was blood, taken from a patient whose treatment included radiotherapy and nephrectomy. All receptors derive from a woman in her 70s with renal cell carcinoma. CDR3s include the opening cysteine and the closing phenylalanine or tryptophan. Each record gives: D gene, J gene, V gene, clone size, CDR3 DNA, CDR3 protein. The D gene is left open where the match is weak. The size field is filled for only some rows; it gives once, few, many or a size class.

d_gene: TRBD1
j_gene: TRBJ1-5
v_gene: TRBV28
abundance: .
CDR3nt: TGTGCCAGCAGGCTCGGATTGGGACAGGGGGGCAATCAGCCCCAGCATTTT
CDR3aa: CASRLGLGQGGNQPQHF

d_gene: .
j_gene: TRBJ1-2
v_gene: TRBV23-1
abundance: .
CDR3nt: TGCGCCAGCAGTCAGCCGGGACTGGATGCGTGCTATGGCTACACCTTC
CDR3aa: CASSQPGLDACYGYTF

d_gene: .
j_gene: TRBJ1-6
v_gene: TRBV19
abundance: .
CDR3nt: TGTGCCAGTAGTATGCTAGGGTCGGAGAATTCACCCCTCCACTTT
CDR3aa: CASSMLGSENSPLHF

d_gene: .
j_gene: TRBJ1-1
v_gene: TRBV6-5
abundance: .
CDR3nt: TGTGCCAGCAGTCGGGAGGGCCTGAACACTGAAGCTTTCTTT
CDR3aa: CASSREGLNTEAFF

d_gene: .
j_gene: TRBJ2-2
v_gene: TRBV19
abundance: .
CDR3nt: TGTGCCAGTAGTGCACCCCGGGGTTTTCAGGTACAGCCCGGGGAGCTGTTTTTT
CDR3aa: CASSAPRGFQVQPGELFF

d_gene: .
j_gene: TRBJ1-1
v_gene: TRBV29-1
abundance: .
CDR3nt: TGCAGCGTCCAGGGACACTTGAACACTGAAGCTTTCTTT
CDR3aa: CSVQGHLNTEAFF

d_gene: .
j_gene: TRBJ1-1
v_gene: TRBV4-3
abundance: .
CDR3nt: TGCGCCAGCAGCCAAGACAGGGTGACGACTGAAGCTTTCTTT
CDR3aa: CASSQDRVTTEAFF

d_gene: .
j_gene: TRBJ2-7
v_gene: TRBV19
abundance: .
CDR3nt: TGTGCCAGTAGTCCCGGACCCCCAGGGGTCTCCTACGAGCAGTACTTC
CDR3aa: CASSPGPPGVSYEQYF

d_gene: .
j_gene: TRBJ1-6
v_gene: TRBV9
abundance: .
CDR3nt: TGTGCCAGCAGCGTAGGTGACAGGAAAAGCTCCTATAATTCACCCCTCCACTTT
CDR3aa: CASSVGDRKSSYNSPLHF

d_gene: .
j_gene: TRBJ1-1
v_gene: TRBV12-2
abundance: .
CDR3nt: TGTGCAAGTCGCTTAGCGCCGAAGGGTGAGGAAACTGAAGCTTTCTTT
CDR3aa: CASRLAPKGEETEAFF

d_gene: .
j_gene: TRBJ2-1
v_gene: TRBV6-6
abundance: .
CDR3nt: TGTGCCAGCAGACCTATTACAGACTACAATGAGCAGTTCTTC
CDR3aa: CASRPITDYNEQFF

d_gene: .
j_gene: TRBJ1-6
v_gene: TRBV6-5
abundance: once
CDR3nt: TGTGCCAGCAGTTACCCGCCGGGGGTTAGGGGTTCACCCCTCCACTTT
CDR3aa: CASSYPPGVRGSPLHF

d_gene: .
j_gene: TRBJ1-4
v_gene: TRBV10-3
abundance: .
CDR3nt: TGTGCCATCAGTGAGTCGAAAAAGGGACAAGGGAATGAAAAACTGTTTTTT
CDR3aa: CAISESKKGQGNEKLFF

d_gene: TRBD1
j_gene: TRBJ2-3
v_gene: TRBV10-3
abundance: .
CDR3nt: TGTGCCATCAGTGAGTCTCGTGGCAGGGGGTTTAATACGCAGTATTTT
CDR3aa: CAISESRGRGFNTQYF